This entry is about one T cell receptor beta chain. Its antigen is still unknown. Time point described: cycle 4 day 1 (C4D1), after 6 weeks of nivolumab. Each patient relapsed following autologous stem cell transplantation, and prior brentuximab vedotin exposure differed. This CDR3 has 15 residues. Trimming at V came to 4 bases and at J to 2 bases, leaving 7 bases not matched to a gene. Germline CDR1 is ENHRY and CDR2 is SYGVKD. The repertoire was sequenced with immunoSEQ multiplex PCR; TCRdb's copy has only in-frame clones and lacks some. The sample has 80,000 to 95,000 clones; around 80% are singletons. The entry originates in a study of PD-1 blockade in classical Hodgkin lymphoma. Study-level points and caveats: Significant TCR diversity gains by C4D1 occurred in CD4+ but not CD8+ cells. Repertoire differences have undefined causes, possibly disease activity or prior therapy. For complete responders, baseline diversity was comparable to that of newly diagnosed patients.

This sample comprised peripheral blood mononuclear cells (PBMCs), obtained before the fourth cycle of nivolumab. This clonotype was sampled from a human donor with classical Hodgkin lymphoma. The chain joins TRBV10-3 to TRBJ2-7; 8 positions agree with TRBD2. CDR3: CAISGPKRGTYEQYF. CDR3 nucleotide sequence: TGTGCCATCAGTGGCCCCAAGCGGGGGACCTACGAGCAGTACTTC.